The 2 T cell receptor beta chains below all came from one sample that was sequenced in a study of blood T cell repertoires in COVID-19. Assay: immunoSEQ multiplex PCR; the TCRdb copy retains only in-frame clones and omits some. The sample has tens of thousands of clones; about 80% are singletons. Sequencing input: peripheral blood. These receptors were collected from a man aged 65-85 years with acute or convalescent COVID-19.

This chain joins TRBV5-1 and TRBJ1-2, with 9 bases matching TRBD1. Per the germline V gene, CDR1 is SGHRS and CDR2 is YFSETQ. The V segment lost 4 bases and the J segment 5 bases; nucleotides outside the gene matches: 6. This CDR3 is 14 amino acids long. CDR3 DNA sequence: TGCGCCAGCAGCGCTACAGGGGGCAGGTATGGCTACACCTTC. It yields the protein CASSATGGRYGYTF.

The chain combines TRBV15 with TRBJ2-1, with 10 bases matching TRBD2. The CDR3 runs 16 residues. CDR1 is LNHNV and CDR2 is YYDKDF in the germline V gene (reference sequence). The V and J ends lost 0 bases and 4 bases, in that order; junction bases with no gene match: 3. CDR3 region: CATSREIAGGYNEQFF. The DNA of the CDR3 is TGTGCCACCAGCAGAGAAATAGCGGGGGGTTACAATGAGCAGTTCTTC.